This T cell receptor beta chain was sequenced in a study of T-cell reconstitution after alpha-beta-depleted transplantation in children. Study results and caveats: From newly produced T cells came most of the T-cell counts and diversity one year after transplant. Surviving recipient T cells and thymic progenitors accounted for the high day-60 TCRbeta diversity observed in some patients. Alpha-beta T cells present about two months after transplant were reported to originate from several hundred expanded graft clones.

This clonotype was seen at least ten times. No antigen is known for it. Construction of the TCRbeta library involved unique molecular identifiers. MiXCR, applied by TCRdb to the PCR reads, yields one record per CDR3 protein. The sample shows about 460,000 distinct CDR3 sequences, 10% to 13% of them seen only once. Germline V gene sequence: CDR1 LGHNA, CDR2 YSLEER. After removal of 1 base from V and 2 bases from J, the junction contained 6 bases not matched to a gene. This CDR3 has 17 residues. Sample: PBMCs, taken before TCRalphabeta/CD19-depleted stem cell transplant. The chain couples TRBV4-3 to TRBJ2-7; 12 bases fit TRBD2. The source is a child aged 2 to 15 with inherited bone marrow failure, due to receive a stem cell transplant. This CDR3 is CASSQGTGLAGPYEQYF. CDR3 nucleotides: TGCGCCAGCAGCCAAGGGACCGGACTAGCGGGACCCTACGAGCAGTACTTC.